Below, 10 T cell receptor beta chains from the same sample are listed, as sequenced in a study of T cells in Graves' hyperthyroidism and ophthalmopathy. Researchers amplified the TCR beta CDR3 regions from RNA transcripts. The study used the HTBI primer set for a first-round RT-PCR of the TCR CDR3. TCRdb re-analysed the multiplex PCR reads in MiXCR, keeping a single row per CDR3 protein. The sample carries 480,000 or so distinct CDR3 sequences, over 45% recorded once. The sample was peripheral blood or thyroid tissue (not recorded which). These receptors came from an adult woman with Graves' disease, either hyperthyroidism or ophthalmopathy (not recorded which).

The chain is built from TRBV11-2 and TRBJ2-7; perhaps TRBD2 as D (7 bases). Germline assignment: CDR1 SGHAT and CDR2 FQNNGV. Trimming shortened V by 1 base and J by 2 bases, and 15 bases separated the two germline ends. The CDR3 spans 16 residues. CDR3 loop: CASSLVSGGGAYEQYF. Written as DNA, the CDR3 is TGTGCCAGCAGCTTAGTGAGTGGAGGGGGGGCCTACGAGCAGTACTTC.

V and J are TRBV5-1 and TRBJ2-7; D remains ambiguous. This CDR3 spans 15 amino acids. V was shortened by 2 bases and J by 6 bases, with 18 bases between the two germline ends. The germline V gene encodes CDR1 SGHRS and CDR2 YFSETQ. In nucleotides, the CDR3 is TGCGCCAGCAGCTTTGGCGGTATCAGACGAACCGAGCAGTACTTC. This codes for CASSFGGIRRTEQYF. Supplemented by reference TRBV5-1 and TRBJ2-7, the full variable domain reads KAGVTQTPRYLIKTRGQQVTLSCSPISGHRSVSWYQQTPGQGLQFLFEYFSETQRNKGNFPGRFSGRQFSNSRSEMNVSTLELGDSALYLCASSFGGIRRTEQYFGPGTRLTVT.

This chain links TRBV10-3 with TRBJ2-7; 14 bases are shared with TRBD2. The CDR3 is made up of 17 amino acids. CDR1 ENHRY and CDR2 SYGVKD come from the germline V gene. V shed 3 bases, J shed 6 bases, and the junction held 10 bases outside the gene matches. The DNA of the CDR3 is TGTGCCATCAGTGAATACGGGACTAGCGGGAGCTCGGCCGAGCAGTACTTC. It codes for CAISEYGTSGSSAEQYF.

In DNA form, the CDR3 reads TGTGCCATCAGGGTACAGACCACAAGCTACGAGCAGTACTTC. It codes for CAIRVQTTSYEQYF. This chain joins TRBV10-3 and TRBJ2-7; unclear D gene. The V and J ends lost 6 bases and 3 bases respectively, with 15 bases between them. The CDR3 runs 14 residues. Germline assignment: CDR1 ENHRY and CDR2 SYGVKD.

This chain connects TRBV7-9 to TRBJ2-7, with 9 bases identical to TRBD1. CDR3 length: 15 residues. Germline lookup yields CDR1 SEHNR and CDR2 FQNEAQ (reference sequence). V gave up 4 bases and J gave up 4 bases; unmatched junction bases: 8. CDR3 DNA sequence: TGTGCCAGCAGCTCCCCGGGACAGGGCTTTTACGAGCAGTACTTC. Translated: CASSSPGQGFYEQYF. Variable domain in full (rest from reference TRBV7-9 and TRBJ2-7): DTGVSQNPRHKITKRGQNVTFRCDPISEHNRLYWYRQTLGQGPEFLTYFQNEAQLEKSRLLSDRFSAERPKGSFSTLEIQRTEQGDSAMYLCASSSPGQGFYEQYFGPGTRLTVT.

The gene calls are TRBV10-3 and TRBJ1-5; D might be TRBD1 (5 bases). The CDR3 length is 12 residues. Per germline, CDR1 ENHRY and CDR2 SYGVKD. CDR3 loop: CAIPGGGQPQHF. The CDR3 nucleotides read TGTGCTATACCCGGGGGAGGTCAGCCCCAGCATTTT.

The table lists this clonotype with many counts. This sequence joins TRBV2 and TRBJ1-1, with a possible D match to TRBD1 (5 bases). The CDR3 consists of 13 residues. Trimming shortened V by 7 bases and J by 0 bases, and 9 bases separated the two germline ends. Germline V gives CDR1 SNHLY, CDR2 FYNNEI. CDR3 region: CASTGFMNTEAFF. In DNA form, the CDR3 reads TGTGCCAGCACAGGGTTCATGAACACTGAAGCTTTCTTT.

The CDR3 DNA reads as TGCGCCAGCAGAAAGACAGAATCTAATGAAAAACTGTTTTTT. Translation gives CASRKTESNEKLFF. V and J are TRBV5-1 and TRBJ1-4; weak D call: TRBD1 (5 bases). Per the germline V gene, CDR1 is SGHRS and CDR2 is YFSETQ. Trimming removed 5 bases from V and 3 bases from J, with 11 bases in between. CDR3 length: 14 residues.

This clonotype was counted many times. The J gene is TRBJ2-2, the V gene TRBV12-3 or TRBV12-4; TRBD1 matches at 9 bases. This CDR3 contains 15 residues. With V trimmed by 6 bases and J by 7 bases, 9 bases remained unmatched. This CDR3 is CASSLTGGWGGELFF. In nucleotides, the CDR3 is TGTGCCAGCAGCCTTACAGGGGGCTGGGGCGGGGAGCTGTTTTTT.

The table lists this clonotype with a few counts. The chain couples TRBV5-1 to TRBJ2-5; no clear D. This CDR3 is built from 15 residues. Germline V gives CDR1 SGHRS, CDR2 YFSETQ. Trimming pared 0 bases from V and 0 bases from J, leaving 9 bases between. CDR3 nucleotides: TGCGCCAGCAGCTTGGGACGATTGTACCAAGAGACCCAGTACTTC. Its translation: CASSLGRLYQETQYF.